The next 25 T cell receptor beta chains were all read from a single sample in a study of T cell clonotyping in hematopoietic cell transplantation. Sequencing used immunoSEQ multiplex PCR; TCRdb keeps in-frame clones, though not all of them. The table includes more than 9,500 clones, around 93% detected once. Material: peripheral blood mononuclear cells. These receptors all stem from a woman aged 45-65 years in good health. Some clones in this sample may be carry-over from other donors' samples.

CDR3 coding DNA: TGTGCCAGCAGCAGAGGACTAGCGGGGGCTCAGGTCTCCTACGAGCAGTACTTC. As protein: CASSRGLAGAQVSYEQYF. The chain uses TRBV7-8 and TRBJ2-7; TRBD2 matches 13 bases. The length of the CDR3 is 18 residues. Germline CDR1 is SGHVS and CDR2 is FQNEAQ. Trimming took 5 bases from V and 0 from J; bases not matched to a gene: 10.

This clone was picked up a small number of times. The V and J genes are TRBV14 and TRBJ2-5; 7 bases line up with TRBD2. V shed 6 bases and J 2 bases; nucleotides not matched to a gene: 12. Germline V gene lookup returns CDR1 SGHDN and CDR2 FVKESK. This CDR3 has 16 residues. The CDR3 region is CASRLGRTSAQETQYF. CDR3 coding DNA: TGTGCCAGCAGACTAGGGAGAACTAGCGCTCAAGAGACCCAGTACTTC.

The rearrangement uses TRBV14 and TRBJ2-7; D is possibly TRBD2 (5 bases). The CDR3 has 15 amino acids. The germline V and J ends were trimmed by 4 bases and 3 bases, with 16 bases remaining between them. Germline loops: CDR1 SGHDN, CDR2 FVKESK. The CDR3 region is CASSPTTSGYYEQYF. CDR3 nucleotide sequence: TGTGCCAGCAGCCCCACCACAAGCGGTTACTACGAGCAGTACTTC.

The rearrangement uses TRBV19 and TRBJ1-2; D is perhaps TRBD1 (5 bases). Per the germline V gene, CDR1 is LNHDA and CDR2 is SQIVND (reference sequence). V gave up 1 base and J gave up 4 bases, with 13 bases separating them. The CDR3 runs 15 residues. The CDR3 DNA is TGTGCCAGTAGTATAGCGGGGCAGGCAAGCTATGGCTACACCTTC. It codes for CASSIAGQASYGYTF.

This chain joins TRBV7-9 and TRBJ2-7; 8 bases line up with TRBD1. The CDR3 has 18 residues. V gave up 1 base and J gave up 7 bases; unmatched junction bases: 18. Germline V gene data show CDR1 as SEHNR and CDR2 as FQNEAQ (reference sequence). The CDR3 DNA follows: TGTGCCAGCAGCTTAGTTGTCGGGATCGACAGGGGAGCAGGGGAGCAGTACTTC. It specifies CASSLVVGIDRGAGEQYF.

CDR3 amino acids: CASSLSVGLAGGWEQFF. The CDR3 nucleotides are TGTGCCAGCAGTTTGTCTGTGGGGCTAGCGGGGGGGTGGGAGCAGTTCTTC. The V call is TRBV28, the J call TRBJ2-1; 12 positions agree with TRBD2. CDR1 MDHEN and CDR2 SYDVKM come from the germline V gene. J lost 10 bases, V lost 3 bases, and 13 bases had no gene match. The CDR3 has 17 residues.

Only one count was recorded for this clone. The CDR3 spells CASSLTGEETQYF. CDR3 DNA: TGTGCCAGCAGCTTGACAGGGGAAGAGACCCAGTACTTC. The chain couples TRBV5-5 to TRBJ2-5, with 7 bases that match TRBD1. This CDR3 has 13 residues. The V gene end was trimmed by 1 base and the J gene end by 3 bases; junction bases not matched to a gene: 0. The germline V gene encodes CDR1 SGHKS and CDR2 YYEKEE (reference sequence).

This chain links TRBV10-3 with TRBJ1-1; D uncertain. This CDR3 has 12 amino acids. Trimming removed 2 bases at V and 8 bases at J, with 9 bases between. Germline CDR1 and CDR2: ENHRY and SYGVKD. CDR3 protein: CAISEGSKEAFF. DNA of the CDR3: TGTGCCATCAGTGAGGGGTCAAAGGAAGCTTTCTTT.

V is TRBV5-4 and J is TRBJ1-3, with a possible D match to TRBD1 (5 bases). This CDR3 is built from 18 residues. Germline lookup yields CDR1 SGHNT and CDR2 YYREEE (reference sequence). V lost 2 bases and J 0 bases, leaving 18 bases between the germline ends. The CDR3 is CASSLFEGPGASGNTIYF. As DNA, the CDR3 is TGTGCCAGCAGCTTATTCGAGGGGCCTGGGGCCTCTGGAAACACCATATATTTT.

V is TRBV28 and J is TRBJ1-5, with 8 bases fitting TRBD1. Looked up from germline, CDR1 is MDHEN and CDR2 is SYDVKM. The CDR3 consists of 16 residues. V shed 3 bases, J shed 4 bases, and the junction held 8 bases outside the gene matches. The CDR3 coding sequence is TGTGCCAGCAGTTTTCTCGACAGGGGTAGAAATCAGCCCCAGCATTTT. Protein: CASSFLDRGRNQPQHF.

The V call is TRBV10-3, the J call TRBJ1-3; D is unresolved. Germline loops: CDR1 ENHRY, CDR2 SYGVKD. There are 13 residues in the CDR3. V lost 2 bases and J lost 3, with 5 bases in between. Written as DNA, the CDR3 is TGTGCCATCAGTGAGCGGGGTGGAAACACCATATATTTT. Translating it yields CAISERGGNTIYF.

The chain recombines TRBV4-2 with TRBJ2-3; TRBD2 aligns across 9 bases. The CDR3 consists of 14 residues. The V gene end was trimmed by 4 bases and the J gene end by 2 bases; junction bases not matched to a gene: 1. Germline lookup yields CDR1 LGHNA and CDR2 YNFKEQ. Here the CDR3 reads CASSRGGATDTQYF. As DNA, the CDR3 is TGTGCCAGCAGCCGCGGGGGGGCCACAGATACGCAGTATTTT.

The chain combines TRBV9 with TRBJ1-1, with D hard to call. This CDR3 region has 14 residues. The V gene lost 3 bases and the J gene lost 1 base, with 10 bases spanning the gap. CDR1 and CDR2 from the germline V gene are SGDLS and YYNGEE. The CDR3 protein is CASSAGRANTEAFF. CDR3 coding DNA: TGTGCCAGCAGCGCGGGCCGGGCGAACACTGAAGCTTTCTTT.

The rearrangement joins TRBV10-3 to TRBJ1-2; D is ambiguous. Trimming stripped 6 bases from V and 4 bases from J, with 21 bases between. The germline gives CDR1 ENHRY, CDR2 SYGVKD. This CDR3 is built from 16 residues. CDR3 sequence (DNA): TGTGCCATCAGGGATGCTGCAGGAGAGGGTATCTATGGCTACACCTTC. Protein product: CAIRDAAGEGIYGYTF.

J is TRBJ1-3 and V is TRBV6-5; TRBD1 matches 10 bases. V lost 5 bases and J lost 1; bases outside the gene matches: 2. Looked up from germline, CDR1 is MNHEY and CDR2 is SVGAGI. This CDR3 comprises 15 residues. The CDR3 protein is CASSMDRGSGNTIYF. The CDR3 coding sequence is TGTGCCAGCAGTATGGACAGGGGGTCTGGAAACACCATATATTTT.

The chain joins TRBV5-1 to TRBJ1-1; the D gene is possibly TRBD1 (6 bases). Trimming left V 4 bases short and J 1 base short, with 17 bases between. This CDR3 contains 16 residues. Germline V gene sequence: CDR1 SGHRS, CDR2 YFSETQ. Here the CDR3 DNA reads TGCGCCAGCAGCCGCAACCAGGGGCTGGGGAACACTGAAGCTTTCTTT. It translates to CASSRNQGLGNTEAFF.

With regard to this clone: An end of the junction does not agree with germline; a read error may underlie this. The chain has TRBV6-5 and TRBJ1-2; TRBD1 is a possible D gene (5 bases). Germline CDR1 MNHEY, CDR2 SVGAGI. The CDR3 runs to 15 residues. In nucleotides, the CDR3 is TGTGCCATCAGTGTTCATGGGGGTGTGGGCTATGGCTACACCTTC. Translation gives CAISVHGGVGYGYTF.

V and J are TRBV4-1 and TRBJ2-5; TRBD2 agrees at 8 bases. V gave up 0 bases and J gave up 5 bases; unmatched junction bases: 17. Germline lookup yields CDR1 MGHRA and CDR2 YSYEKL. The CDR3 is 19 amino acids. CDR3 DNA: TGCGCCAGCAGCCAAGAACTTGCGGAGTCGGGGGGGGCGCGGGAGACCCAGTACTTC. Its protein product is CASSQELAESGGARETQYF.

The chain is built from TRBV6-6 and TRBJ1-1; D remains ambiguous. The V gene lost 2 bases and the J gene lost 5 bases, with 9 bases spanning the gap. CDR3 size: 13 residues. CDR1 MNHNY and CDR2 SVGAGI come from the germline V gene (reference sequence). The CDR3 bases are TGTGCCAGCAGTTACAAGGCTGGGACTGAAGCTTTCTTT. Amino acid sequence: CASSYKAGTEAFF.

The V and J genes are TRBV7-2 and TRBJ1-2; possible D gene TRBD1, 5 bases. V lost 1 base, J lost 4 bases, and 7 bases lay in between. Germline V lookup: CDR1 SGHTA, CDR2 FQGNSA. This CDR3 is built from 13 residues. The CDR3 sequence: CASSLDRIYGYTF. CDR3 DNA sequence: TGTGCCAGCAGCTTAGACAGGATCTATGGCTACACCTTC.

V and J are TRBV21-1 and TRBJ1-6. TRBV21-1 has pseudogene status. The CDR3 totals 12 residues. CDR3 nucleotides: TGTGCCAGCAGCACAAGTCCATCACCCCTCCACTTT. It encodes CASSTSPSPLHF.

The chain combines TRBV29-1 with TRBJ2-5; 7 bases map to TRBD2. The trim removed 3 bases at V and 5 bases at J, leaving 6 bases unmatched. The CDR3 extends over 13 amino acids. Germline V CDR1 and CDR2: SQVTM, ANQGSEA. The CDR3 protein is CSVDGGERETQYF. The CDR3 region has the DNA TGCAGCGTTGATGGGGGGGAGAGGGAGACCCAGTACTTC.

The chain has TRBV6-6 and TRBJ2-7; 7 bases are a match to TRBD2. This CDR3 region has 13 residues. The V and J ends lost 5 bases and 7 bases, in that order; junction bases with no gene match: 8. In germline, CDR1 is MNHNY, CDR2 SVGAGI (reference sequence). CDR3 region: CASSPISGGEQYF. CDR3 DNA: TGTGCCAGCAGTCCTATCTCCGGGGGGGAGCAGTACTTC.

This chain links TRBV30 with TRBJ1-1; D perhaps matches TRBD1 (5 bases). The germline CDR1 and CDR2 sequences are GTSNPN and SVGIG (reference sequence). The germline V and J ends were trimmed by 5 bases and 8 bases, with 12 bases remaining between them. The CDR3 runs 11 residues. CDR3 in DNA: TGTGCCTGGCAGGGCGTATCAGAAGCTTTCTTT. Its protein is CAWQGVSEAFF.

DNA of the CDR3: TGTGCCAGCAGCCAAGGGGGATTTCTCTACGAGCAGTACTTC. Translated, it gives CASSQGGFLYEQYF. The V and J genes are TRBV5-4 and TRBJ2-7; possibly TRBD1 for D (6 bases). Per germline, CDR1 SGHNT and CDR2 YYREEE (reference sequence). This CDR3 has 14 residues. V was shortened by 4 bases and J by 3 bases, with 14 bases between the two germline ends. Filled out from reference TRBV5-4 and TRBJ2-7, the complete variable domain reads ETGVTQSPTHLIKTRGQQVTLRCSSQSGHNTVSWYQQALGQGPQFIFQYYREEENGRGNFPPRFSGLQFPNYSSELNVNALELDDSALYLCASSQGGFLYEQYFGPGTRLTVT.